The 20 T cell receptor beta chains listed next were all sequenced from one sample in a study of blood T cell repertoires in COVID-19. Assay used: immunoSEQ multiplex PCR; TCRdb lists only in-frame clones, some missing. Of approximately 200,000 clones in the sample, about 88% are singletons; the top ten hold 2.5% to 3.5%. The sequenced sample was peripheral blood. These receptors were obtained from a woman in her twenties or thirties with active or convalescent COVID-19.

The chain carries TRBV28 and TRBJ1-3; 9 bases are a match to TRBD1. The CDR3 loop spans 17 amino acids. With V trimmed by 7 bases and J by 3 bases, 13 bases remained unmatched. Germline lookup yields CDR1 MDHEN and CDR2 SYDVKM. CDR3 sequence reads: CASTLSGTGGFGNTIYF. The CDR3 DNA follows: TGTGCCAGCACCCTTTCCGGAACAGGGGGCTTTGGAAACACCATATATTTT.

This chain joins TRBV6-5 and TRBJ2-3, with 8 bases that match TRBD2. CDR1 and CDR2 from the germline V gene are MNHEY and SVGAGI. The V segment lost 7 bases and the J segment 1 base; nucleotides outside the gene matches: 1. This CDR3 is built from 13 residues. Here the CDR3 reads CASMRGGTDTQYF. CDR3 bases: TGTGCCAGCATGCGGGGGGGCACAGATACGCAGTATTTT.

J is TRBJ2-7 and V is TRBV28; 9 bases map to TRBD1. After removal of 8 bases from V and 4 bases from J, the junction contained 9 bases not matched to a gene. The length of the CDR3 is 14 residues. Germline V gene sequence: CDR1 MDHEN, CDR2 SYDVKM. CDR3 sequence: CASLNRGQTYEQYF. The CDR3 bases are TGTGCCAGCTTAAACAGGGGGCAGACATACGAGCAGTACTTC.

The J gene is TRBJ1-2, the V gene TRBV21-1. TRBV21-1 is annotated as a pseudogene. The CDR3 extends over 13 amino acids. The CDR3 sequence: CASNPGIFYGYTF. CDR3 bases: TGTGCCAGCAACCCCGGGATTTTCTATGGCTACACCTTC.

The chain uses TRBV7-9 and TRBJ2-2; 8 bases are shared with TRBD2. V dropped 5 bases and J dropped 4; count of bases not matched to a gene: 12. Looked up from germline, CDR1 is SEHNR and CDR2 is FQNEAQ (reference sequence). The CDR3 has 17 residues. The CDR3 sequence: CASSPTGTSLFTGELFF. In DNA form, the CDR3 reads TGTGCCAGCAGCCCGACCGGGACTAGTCTTTTCACCGGGGAGCTGTTTTTT.

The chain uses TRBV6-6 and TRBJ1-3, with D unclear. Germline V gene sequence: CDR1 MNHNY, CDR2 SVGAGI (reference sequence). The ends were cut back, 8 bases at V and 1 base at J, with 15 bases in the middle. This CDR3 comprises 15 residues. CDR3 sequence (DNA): TGTGCCAGCGCACCGCCGGGGTATTCTGGAAACACCATATATTTT. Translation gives CASAPPGYSGNTIYF.

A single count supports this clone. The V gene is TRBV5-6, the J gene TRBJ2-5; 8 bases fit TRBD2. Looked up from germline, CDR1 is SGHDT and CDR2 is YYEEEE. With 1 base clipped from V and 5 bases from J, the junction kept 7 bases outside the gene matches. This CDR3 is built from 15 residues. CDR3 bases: TGTGCCAGCAGCTTGCGGGGGGGCCTTCACGAGACCCAGTACTTC. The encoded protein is CASSLRGGLHETQYF.

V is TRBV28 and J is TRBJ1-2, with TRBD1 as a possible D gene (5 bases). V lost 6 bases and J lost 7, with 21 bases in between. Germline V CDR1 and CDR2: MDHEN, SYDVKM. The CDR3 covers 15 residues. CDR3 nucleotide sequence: TGTGCCAGCAGGCTAAGCGGGGGTCAGGGAGCTGGCTACACCTTC. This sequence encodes CASRLSGGQGAGYTF.

The CDR3 DNA is TGTGCCAGCAGTTACCTTAGCGGGGGGGCCGACCAAGAGACCCAGTACTTC. Residues: CASSYLSGGADQETQYF. The chain carries TRBV6-2 or TRBV6-3 and TRBJ2-5; 11 nucleotides align to TRBD2. The trim removed 2 bases at V and 0 bases at J, leaving 5 bases unmatched. Per germline, CDR1 MNHEY and CDR2 SVGEGT. This CDR3 has 17 residues.

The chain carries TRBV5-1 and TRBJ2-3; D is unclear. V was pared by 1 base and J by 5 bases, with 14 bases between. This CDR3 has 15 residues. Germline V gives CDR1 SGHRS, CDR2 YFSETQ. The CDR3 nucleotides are TGCGCCAGCAGCTTGTCTGACATTACGAAAGATACGCAGTATTTT. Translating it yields CASSLSDITKDTQYF.

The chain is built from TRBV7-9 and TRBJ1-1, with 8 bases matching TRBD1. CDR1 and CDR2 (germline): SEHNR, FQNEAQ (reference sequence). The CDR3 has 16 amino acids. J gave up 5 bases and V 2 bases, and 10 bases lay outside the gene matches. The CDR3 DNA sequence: TGTGCCAGCAGCTTACGGACAGGGTCCTCCCCAACTGAAGCTTTCTTT. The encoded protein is CASSLRTGSSPTEAFF.

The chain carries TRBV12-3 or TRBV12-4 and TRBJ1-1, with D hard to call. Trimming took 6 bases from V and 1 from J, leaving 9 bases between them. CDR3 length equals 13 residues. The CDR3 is CASRPTKNTEAFF. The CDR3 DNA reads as TGTGCCAGCAGACCGACAAAGAACACTGAAGCTTTCTTT.

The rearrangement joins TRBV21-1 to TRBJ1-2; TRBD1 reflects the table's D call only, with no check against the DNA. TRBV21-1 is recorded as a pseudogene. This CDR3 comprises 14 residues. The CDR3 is CASSKIPETYGYTF. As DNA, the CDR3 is TGTGCCAGCAGCAAAATTCCAGAAACCTATGGCTACACCTTC.

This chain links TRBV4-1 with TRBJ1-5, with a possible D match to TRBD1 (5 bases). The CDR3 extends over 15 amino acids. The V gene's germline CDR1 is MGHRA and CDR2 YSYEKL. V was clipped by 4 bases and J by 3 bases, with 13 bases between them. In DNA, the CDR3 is TGCGCCAGCAGCCCGATCGGAGGGGCCAATCAGCCCCAGCATTTT. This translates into CASSPIGGANQPQHF.

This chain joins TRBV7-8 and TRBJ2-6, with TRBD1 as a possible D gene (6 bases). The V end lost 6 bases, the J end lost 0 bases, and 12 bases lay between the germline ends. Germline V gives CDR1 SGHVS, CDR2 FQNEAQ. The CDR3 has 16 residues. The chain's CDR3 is CASRTGTNSGANVLTF. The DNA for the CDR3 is TGTGCCAGCAGAACCGGGACAAACTCTGGGGCCAACGTCCTGACTTTC.

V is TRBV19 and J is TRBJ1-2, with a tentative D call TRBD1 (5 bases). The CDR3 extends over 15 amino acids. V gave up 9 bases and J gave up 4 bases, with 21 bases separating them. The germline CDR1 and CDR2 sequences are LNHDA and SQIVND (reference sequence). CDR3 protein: CASRRTGDWLYGYTF. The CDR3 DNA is TGTGCCAGCCGAAGAACGGGGGACTGGCTCTATGGCTACACCTTC.

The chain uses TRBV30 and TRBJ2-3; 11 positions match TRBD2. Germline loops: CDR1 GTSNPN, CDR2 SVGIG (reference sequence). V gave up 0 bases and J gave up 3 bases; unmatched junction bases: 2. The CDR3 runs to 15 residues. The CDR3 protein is CAWSVLAGATDTQYF. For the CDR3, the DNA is TGTGCCTGGAGTGTACTAGCGGGGGCAACAGATACGCAGTATTTT.

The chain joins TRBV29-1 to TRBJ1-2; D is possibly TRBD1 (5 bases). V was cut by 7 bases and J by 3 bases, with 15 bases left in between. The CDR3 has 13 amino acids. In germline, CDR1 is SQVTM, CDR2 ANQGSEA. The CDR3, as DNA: TGCAGCGGTCAGGGTGTGACCGACTATGGCTACACCTTC. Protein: CSGQGVTDYGYTF.

CDR3 in DNA: TGTGCCAGCAGCCAAGGAACTAGCGATGAGCAGTTCTTC. It yields the protein CASSQGTSDEQFF. V usage is TRBV3-1 (or the pseudogene TRBV3-2) and J usage is TRBJ2-1; 7 nucleotides agree with TRBD2. The length of the CDR3 is 13 residues. With V trimmed by 1 base and J by 8 bases, 2 bases remained unmatched. Germline CDR1 is LGHDT and CDR2 is YNNKEL (reference sequence).

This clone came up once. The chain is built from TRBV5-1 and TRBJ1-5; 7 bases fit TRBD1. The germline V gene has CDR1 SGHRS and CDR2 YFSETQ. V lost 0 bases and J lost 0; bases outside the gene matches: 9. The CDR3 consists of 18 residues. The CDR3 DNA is TGCGCCAGCAGCTTGGACCCCAGGGGGACTTATAGCAATCAGCCCCAGCATTTT. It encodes CASSLDPRGTYSNQPQHF.